The 2 T cell receptor beta chains given below trace back to one sample, sequenced in a study of CD8+ T cells in alopecia areata. Treatment defined: oral pan-JAK inhibitor, 5-10 mg twice daily. RNA extraction and reverse transcription yielded cDNA as sequencing template. Libraries were prepared by immunoSEQ multiplex PCR; TCRdb keeps only in-frame clonotypes and omits some of them. The sample shows about 280,000 clones, roughly 60% of them seen only once. The source was CD4+ T cells sorted from blood, collected at week 24, from a patient treated with tofacitinib. These TCRs come from a human donor with alopecia areata.

This clone turned up a few times. The chain recombines TRBV29-1 with TRBJ2-1; a possible D gene is TRBD1 (6 bases). This CDR3 is 12 amino acids long. Between the trimmed V and J ends, which lost 2 bases and 6 bases, there was a span of 8 bases. Germline loops: CDR1 SQVTM, CDR2 ANQGSEA. The CDR3 nucleotides read TGCAGCGTTGAAAAAGGGGGCAATGAGCAGTTCTTC. This sequence encodes CSVEKGGNEQFF.

This clone was seen more than once but under ten times. J is TRBJ2-3 and V is TRBV19, with 8 positions matching TRBD2. The CDR3 runs 17 residues. The germline CDR1 and CDR2 sequences are LNHDA and SQIVND (reference sequence). The V gene end was trimmed by 5 bases and the J gene end by 6 bases; junction bases not matched to a gene: 16. DNA for the CDR3: TGTGCCAGTAGTCCCTCTTCACTAGCGGCATACATGGATACGCAGTATTTT. Protein product: CASSPSSLAAYMDTQYF.